Following are 32 T cell receptor beta chains from one sample sequenced in a study of blood T cell repertoires in COVID-19. Repertoires were generated with immunoSEQ multiplex PCR, while TCRdb's copy carries only in-frame clones and drops some. The sample has around 60,000 clones; roughly two thirds are singletons. Sequenced sample: peripheral blood. These receptors originate from a woman in her 70s with COVID-19, enrolled during active disease.

V and J are TRBV6-2 or TRBV6-3 and TRBJ2-5; 7 nucleotides agree with TRBD2. The CDR3 loop spans 15 amino acids. Looked up from germline, CDR1 is MNHEY and CDR2 is SVGEGT. V shed 0 bases and J 2 bases; nucleotides not matched to a gene: 3. CDR3 in DNA: TGTGCCAGCAGTTACTCGGGGACTACACAAGAGACCCAGTACTTC. Its translation is CASSYSGTTQETQYF.

The chain combines TRBV11-1 with TRBJ2-7; TRBD1 matches at 10 bases. The CDR3 totals 14 residues. The V and J ends lost 5 bases and 2 bases, in that order; junction bases with no gene match: 3. From germline, CDR1 is SGHAT and CDR2 FQDESV (reference sequence). CDR3 nucleotides: TGTGCCAGCAGCCGGGACAGGGGCCCCTACGAGCAGTACGTC. As protein: CASSRDRGPYEQYV.

The chain is built from TRBV29-1 and TRBJ1-1; the D gene is possibly TRBD1 (6 bases). Germline values: CDR1 SQVTM, CDR2 ANQGSEA. V lost 5 bases and J lost 1, with 8 bases in between. The CDR3 has 12 amino acids. This CDR3 reads CSVTQGNTEAFF. DNA for the CDR3: TGCAGCGTTACACAGGGGAACACTGAAGCTTTCTTT.

CDR3 sequence: CASSSLAGGPSYNEQFF. DNA of the CDR3: TGTGCCAGCAGTTCACTAGCGGGAGGGCCCTCCTACAATGAGCAGTTCTTC. The J gene is TRBJ2-1, the V gene TRBV6-2 or TRBV6-3, with 13 bases identical to TRBD2. The V gene end was trimmed by 4 bases and the J gene end by 0 bases; junction bases not matched to a gene: 3. Germline V gene lookup returns CDR1 MNHEY and CDR2 SVGEGT. The CDR3 covers 17 residues.

V gene TRBV19 combines with J gene TRBJ1-4; no firm D call. The germline CDR1 and CDR2 sequences are LNHDA and SQIVND (reference sequence). Trimming cost V 3 bases and J 3 bases, with 8 bases left between them. This CDR3 region has 14 residues. In DNA, the CDR3 is TGTGCCAGTAGTATCGGCCGGGCTAATGAAAAACTGTTTTTT. Encoded protein: CASSIGRANEKLFF.

The chain carries TRBV3-1 (or the pseudogene TRBV3-2) and TRBJ2-7; 7 bases are shared with TRBD2. Germline V gene data show CDR1 as LGHDT and CDR2 as YNNKEL (reference sequence). With V trimmed by 3 bases and J by 1 base, 3 bases remained unmatched. The CDR3 has 14 amino acids. The CDR3 sequence: CASSQAGESYEQYF. Written as DNA, the CDR3 is TGTGCCAGCAGCCAGGCGGGGGAATCCTACGAGCAGTACTTC.

In this sample, this clone turned up a few times. The rearrangement joins TRBV15 to TRBJ2-4; tentative D call: TRBD2 (7 bases). This CDR3 is 15 amino acids long. V lost 8 bases and J 1 base, leaving 15 bases between the germline ends. Germline values: CDR1 LNHNV, CDR2 YYDKDF (reference sequence). The CDR3 nucleotides are TGTGCCACCCAGGGAGGGGGGTTCGCCAAAAACATTCAGTACTTC. It codes for CATQGGGFAKNIQYF.

DNA of the CDR3: TGTGCCAGCAGACTTGGCTCTGGAAACACCATATATTTT. This gives the protein CASRLGSGNTIYF. The chain recombines TRBV7-2 with TRBJ1-3; no reliable D call. Germline CDR1 SGHTA, CDR2 FQGNSA. Trimming shortened V by 6 bases and J by 0 bases, and 6 bases separated the two germline ends. CDR3 length: 13 residues.

This clone was recorded a few times. V usage is TRBV27 and J usage is TRBJ2-3; 8 positions match TRBD1. The germline V gene encodes CDR1 MNHEY and CDR2 SMNVEV (reference sequence). This CDR3 comprises 13 residues. V shed 6 bases, J shed 7 bases, and the junction held 6 bases outside the gene matches. CDR3 nucleotides: TGTGCCAGCAGGGACAGGGTCATGAATACGCAGTATTTT. Residues: CASRDRVMNTQYF.

This clone was counted once. The chain couples TRBV6-5 to TRBJ2-5; no clear D. V lost 6 bases and J lost 7, with 15 bases in between. The germline gives CDR1 MNHEY, CDR2 SVGAGI. The CDR3 sequence is 13 residues long. CDR3 sequence (DNA): TGTGCCAGCAGCCCGCCGGCGTCGGGGACCCAGTACTTC. Amino acid sequence: CASSPPASGTQYF.

In this sample, this clone turned up once. This rearrangement joins TRBV11-3 to TRBJ1-1; D gene unclear. V lost 4 bases, J lost 7 bases, and 7 bases lay in between. In germline, CDR1 is SGHNT, CDR2 YENEEA. This CDR3 is 11 amino acids long. The CDR3 DNA reads TGTGCCAGCAGCTCGGACTTTGAAGCTTTCTTT. Encoded protein: CASSSDFEAFF.

This chain joins TRBV19 and TRBJ2-1; D is perhaps TRBD1 (6 bases). CDR1 LNHDA and CDR2 SQIVND come from the germline V gene (reference sequence). V gave up 5 bases and J gave up 4 bases, with 12 bases separating them. The CDR3 runs to 14 residues. Here the CDR3 reads CASSPITGYNEQFF. The CDR3 nucleotides are TGTGCCAGTAGTCCCATAACAGGGTACAATGAGCAGTTCTTC.

This clone has ten or more counts. The chain links TRBV9 to TRBJ2-1; TRBD2 agrees at 7 bases. The V gene's germline CDR1 is SGDLS and CDR2 YYNGEE. The CDR3 length is 16 residues. Trimming cost V 0 bases and J 1 base; bases outside gene matches: 4. In nucleotides, the CDR3 is TGTGCCAGCAGCGTAGAAGGGCGGGGGTCCTACAATGAGCAGTTCTTC. It encodes CASSVEGRGSYNEQFF.

In its sample, this clone was seen once. CDR3 sequence (DNA): TGCGCCAGCAGCTTCGGACAGGACAATTCACCCCTCCACTTT. Residues: CASSFGQDNSPLHF. The chain is built from TRBV5-1 and TRBJ1-6; 7 bases align to TRBD1. The CDR3 loop spans 14 amino acids. V dropped 2 bases and J dropped 7; count of bases not matched to a gene: 3. Germline CDR1 is SGHRS and CDR2 is YFSETQ.

J is TRBJ2-5 and V is TRBV7-6; TRBD2 aligns across 7 bases. Germline values: CDR1 SGHVS, CDR2 FNYEAQ. The V segment lost 4 bases and the J segment 1 base; nucleotides outside the gene matches: 6. There are 15 residues in the CDR3. CDR3 nucleotide sequence: TGTGCCAGCAGCTCCCCGGGCGGGGGCCAAGAGACCCAGTACTTC. This gives the protein CASSSPGGGQETQYF.

The genes are TRBV5-4 and TRBJ2-1, with D maybe TRBD1 (5 bases). This CDR3 spans 13 amino acids. Germline values: CDR1 SGHNT, CDR2 YYREEE (reference sequence). V was clipped by 4 bases and J by 7 bases, with 12 bases between them. CDR3 bases: TGTGCCAGCAGCCGGTCACAGGCGAATGAGCAGTTCTTC. Translating it yields CASSRSQANEQFF.

The chain is built from TRBV7-8 and TRBJ1-2, with 7 bases that match TRBD1. This CDR3 is built from 14 residues. J was trimmed by 2 bases and V by 3 bases; bases with no gene match: 3. Germline CDR1 is SGHVS and CDR2 is FQNEAQ. This CDR3 is CASSLAGQNYGYTF. Here the CDR3 DNA reads TGTGCCAGCAGCTTGGCGGGACAGAACTATGGCTACACCTTC.

J is TRBJ1-1 and V is TRBV6-5; 8 bases match TRBD1. The CDR3 length is 15 residues. V shed 6 bases and J 1 base; nucleotides not matched to a gene: 7. Germline CDR1 and CDR2: MNHEY and SVGAGI. CDR3 DNA sequence: TGTGCCAGCAGCTATAAACAGGGGGGGAACACTGAAGCTTTCTTT. It translates to CASSYKQGGNTEAFF.

The chain has TRBV6-5 and TRBJ1-2, with D perhaps TRBD1 (5 bases). V gave up 4 bases and J gave up 8 bases, with 17 bases separating them. Germline-derived CDR1 and CDR2 are MNHEY and SVGAGI. The CDR3 sequence is 14 residues long. This CDR3 is CASSSGLLVGGYTF. The CDR3 nucleotides read TGTGCCAGCAGTTCGGGACTCCTAGTTGGGGGCTACACCTTC.

The chain couples TRBV5-6 to TRBJ2-7; 8 nucleotides align to TRBD1. After removal of 4 bases from V and 0 bases from J, the junction contained 15 bases not matched to a gene. The CDR3 has 18 amino acids. Germline V lookup: CDR1 SGHDT, CDR2 YYEEEE. The CDR3 reads CASSGSGTGTLFSYEQYF. As DNA, the CDR3 is TGTGCCAGCAGCGGCTCCGGGACAGGCACCCTATTCTCCTACGAGCAGTACTTC. Together with reference TRBV5-6 and TRBJ2-7, the CDR3 gives the full variable domain: DAGVTQSPTHLIKTRGQQVTLRCSPKSGHDTVSWYQQALGQGPQFIFQYYEEEERQRGNFPDRFSGHQFPNYSSELNVNALLLGDSALYLCASSGSGTGTLFSYEQYFGPGTRLTVT.

The chain couples TRBV27 to TRBJ1-1, with D possibly being TRBD1 (5 bases). CDR1 and CDR2 from the germline V gene are MNHEY and SMNVEV (reference sequence). This CDR3 spans 14 amino acids. Trimming took 7 bases from V and 7 from J, leaving 19 bases between them. CDR3 loop: CASTRERGLGEAFF. CDR3 nucleotide sequence: TGTGCCAGCACCAGGGAGCGGGGACTGGGTGAAGCTTTCTTT.

The chain's CDR3 is CASTRYGTGVVLDEKLFF. DNA for the CDR3: TGTGCCAGCACCCGCTATGGGACGGGGGTTGTGTTAGATGAAAAACTGTTTTTT. The chain has TRBV7-6 and TRBJ1-4, with TRBD1 as a possible D gene (5 bases). CDR1 and CDR2 from the germline V gene are SGHVS and FNYEAQ. The length of the CDR3 is 18 residues. V was trimmed by 7 bases and J by 6 bases, leaving 27 bases between them.

Remarks on this clone: The same CDR3 also results from other DNA sequences found in this sample. This chain links TRBV5-1 with TRBJ1-3, with D possibly TRBD1 on 5 matching bases. From germline, CDR1 is SGHRS and CDR2 YFSETQ. V was cut by 0 bases and J by 2 bases, with 9 bases left in between. This CDR3 spans 15 amino acids. CDR3 nucleotides: TGCGCCAGCAGCTTGGCCGGGGGGACTGGAAACACCATATATTTT. This sequence encodes CASSLAGGTGNTIYF. Full variable domain (remainder filled in from reference TRBV5-1 and TRBJ1-3): KAGVTQTPRYLIKTRGQQVTLSCSPISGHRSVSWYQQTPGQGLQFLFEYFSETQRNKGNFPGRFSGRQFSNSRSEMNVSTLELGDSALYLCASSLAGGTGNTIYFGEGSWLTVV.

CDR3 in DNA: TGTGCCAGCAGCAACCGACAGGGGCGCTACGAGCAGTACGTC. As protein: CASSNRQGRYEQYV. This chain uses TRBV6-5 with TRBJ2-7, with TRBD1 identical over 8 bases. The length of the CDR3 is 14 residues. Germline V gene lookup returns CDR1 MNHEY and CDR2 SVGAGI. With 6 bases clipped from V and 3 bases from J, the junction kept 7 bases outside the gene matches.

The chain couples TRBV7-8 to TRBJ2-1; TRBD2 matches at 13 bases. From germline, CDR1 is SGHVS and CDR2 FQNEAQ. The CDR3 totals 16 residues. V lost 0 bases and J lost 6; bases outside the gene matches: 2. The CDR3 spells CASSLARLAGGNEQFF. The CDR3 DNA is TGTGCCAGCAGCTTAGCGCGACTAGCGGGAGGCAATGAGCAGTTCTTC.

V gene TRBV7-9 combines with J gene TRBJ1-1, with D uncertain. V was trimmed by 2 bases and J by 5 bases, leaving 6 bases between them. The CDR3 is 12 residues long. Germline CDR1 reads SEHNR; CDR2 reads FQNEAQ (reference sequence). The CDR3 nucleotides are TGTGCCAGCAGCTTATGGAGGACTGAAGCTTTCTTT. Residues: CASSLWRTEAFF.

A few counts support this clone. The chain joins TRBV15 to TRBJ2-2; D not resolved. Deletions cut 2 bases from V and 3 bases from J, with 4 bases between. Per germline, CDR1 LNHNV and CDR2 YYDKDF (reference sequence). The CDR3 spans 13 residues. The CDR3 loop is CATSRFDTGELFF. Here the CDR3 DNA reads TGTGCCACCAGCAGATTCGACACCGGGGAGCTGTTTTTT.

The chain recombines TRBV11-3 with TRBJ2-3, with a weak D call TRBD2 (6 bases). The CDR3 consists of 15 residues. With 1 base removed from V and 6 bases from J, the gap between germline ends came to 14 bases. Germline CDR1 is SGHNT and CDR2 is YENEEA. The CDR3, as DNA: TGTGCCAGCAGCTTAGCGGGACTCTCAGTTGATACGCAGTATTTT. Its translation: CASSLAGLSVDTQYF.

The J gene is TRBJ2-3, the V gene TRBV9, with 9 bases identical to TRBD2. The CDR3 extends over 18 amino acids. Trimming cost V 0 bases and J 5 bases; bases outside gene matches: 13. Germline CDR1 reads SGDLS; CDR2 reads YYNGEE. The CDR3 DNA follows: TGTGCCAGCAGCGTAGATCTGGGGTTAGCGGGAGTAGGAGATACGCAGTATTTT. Translation: CASSVDLGLAGVGDTQYF. Variable domain in full (rest from reference TRBV9 and TRBJ2-3): DSGVTQTPKHLITATGQRVTLRCSPRSGDLSVYWYQQSLDQGLQFLIQYYNGEERAKGNILERFSAQQFPDLHSELNLSSLELGDSALYFCASSVDLGLAGVGDTQYFGPGTRLTVL.

This chain links TRBV6-2 or TRBV6-3 with TRBJ2-1, with 10 bases fitting TRBD2. Germline CDR1 MNHEY, CDR2 SVGEGT. This CDR3 is 15 amino acids long. The V gene end was trimmed by 6 bases and the J gene end by 2 bases; junction bases not matched to a gene: 4. The CDR3 here is CASSPSGRAYNEQFF. For the CDR3, the DNA is TGTGCCAGCAGCCCCAGCGGGAGGGCCTACAATGAGCAGTTCTTC.

The J gene is TRBJ1-4, the V gene TRBV27, with TRBD1 matching over 7 bases. CDR1 MNHEY and CDR2 SMNVEV come from the germline V gene (reference sequence). After removal of 4 bases from V and 8 bases from J, the junction contained 10 bases not matched to a gene. This CDR3 comprises 15 residues. This chain's CDR3 is CASSSVSGTVEKLFF. The CDR3 DNA sequence: TGTGCCAGCAGTTCTGTCAGTGGGACAGTAGAAAAACTGTTTTTT.

V gene TRBV19 combines with J gene TRBJ2-3; 9 bases agree with TRBD2. J was trimmed by 2 bases and V by 5 bases; bases with no gene match: 8. Germline V gene lookup returns CDR1 LNHDA and CDR2 SQIVND (reference sequence). The CDR3 consists of 16 residues. DNA for the CDR3: TGTGCCAGTAGTTATCAAGCGGGGGGTTTCACAGATACGCAGTATTTT. Translated, it gives CASSYQAGGFTDTQYF.